This T cell receptor beta chain stems from a study of T cell clonality in common variable immunodeficiency. Generated by immunoSEQ multiplex PCR, the TCRdb table keeps only in-frame clones and is missing some. This sample has around 60,000 clones, each found more than once. Donors gave roughly 4.5 to 9 ml heparinized peripheral whole blood. The V and J ends lost 2 bases and 4 bases, in that order; junction bases with no gene match: 7. This CDR3 is 15 amino acids long. The germline gives CDR1 SEHNR, CDR2 FQNEAQ (reference sequence). This clone was detected ten times or more. The antigen remains unidentified. The read ends 3 residues shy of where the CDR3 ends; the end is completed using the germline J gene. Study-wide results and caveats: In common variable immunodeficiency, TCR beta chains reportedly carried fewer deletions and N-nucleotide insertions. Shared TCRbeta clones were fewer between CVID subjects than controls.

This receptor was obtained from a person aged 18-70 years in good health. The J gene is TRBJ1-2, the V gene TRBV7-9; 7 bases agree with TRBD1. Material: peripheral blood mononuclear cells. CDR3 DNA, as far as it was read: TGTGCCAGCAGCTTACCAGGGGGACCAATCTATGGC. Its translation: CASSLPGGPIYG. The whole CDR3 sequence is CASSLPGGPIYGYTF.